The 22 T cell receptor beta chains in this list originate from one sample, sequenced in a study of blood T cell repertoires in COVID-19. Clones were sequenced by immunoSEQ multiplex PCR, and TCRdb holds only the in-frame ones, with some missing. The table records fewer than 90,000 clones, approximately 84% of them present only once. The specimen was peripheral blood. The receptors stem from a man between 65 and 85 years old with acute or convalescent COVID-19.

The rearrangement joins TRBV6-5 to TRBJ1-1, with 7 bases that match TRBD1. The germline gives CDR1 MNHEY, CDR2 SVGAGI. This CDR3 has 16 amino acids. With V trimmed by 0 bases and J by 0 bases, 4 bases remained unmatched. The CDR3 region has the DNA TGTGCCAGCAGTTACTCGTGGGGACAGATGAACACTGAAGCTTTCTTT. This codes for CASSYSWGQMNTEAFF.

CDR3 sequence: CSVRTNYGYTF. The DNA for the CDR3 is TGCAGTGTCAGAACTAACTATGGCTACACCTTC. The chain recombines TRBV20-1 with TRBJ1-2; D uncertain. The CDR3 extends over 11 amino acids. Trimming cost V 7 bases and J 0 bases, with 6 bases left between them. Per germline, CDR1 DFQATT and CDR2 SNEGSKA (reference sequence).

V is TRBV6-5 and J is TRBJ1-5, with D possibly being TRBD1 (5 bases). The CDR3 is 13 amino acids. Germline CDR1 MNHEY, CDR2 SVGAGI. V was shortened by 8 bases and J by 5 bases, with 13 bases between the two germline ends. For the CDR3, the DNA is TGTGCCAGCTGGGGCTGGGGTGATCAGCCCCAGCATTTT. Translation gives CASWGWGDQPQHF.

The chain carries TRBV11-2 and TRBJ2-3; unclear D gene. Trimming pared 1 base from V and 2 bases from J, leaving 7 bases between. Germline V CDR1 and CDR2: SGHAT, FQNNGV. CDR3 length: 14 amino acids. The CDR3 DNA follows: TGTGCCAGCAGCTTAGGCGCGTTCACAGATACGCAGTATTTT. This gives the protein CASSLGAFTDTQYF.

The chain combines TRBV7-9 with TRBJ2-7, with 9 bases that match TRBD1. J lost 5 bases, V lost 5 bases, and 10 bases had no gene match. The CDR3 loop spans 15 amino acids. Germline V gene sequence: CDR1 SEHNR, CDR2 FQNEAQ (reference sequence). CDR3 sequence (DNA): TGTGCCAGCAGCCCTGCCGGGACAGGGAGTCACGAGCAGTACTTC. It is translated as CASSPAGTGSHEQYF.

V gene TRBV7-2 combines with J gene TRBJ2-7; TRBD1 matches at 7 bases. The germline V gene has CDR1 SGHTA and CDR2 FQGNSA. With V trimmed by 2 bases and J by 3 bases, 7 bases remained unmatched. This CDR3 comprises 15 residues. CDR3 sequence reads: CASSLSRDRRYEQYF. The CDR3 DNA reads TGTGCCAGCAGCTTATCTCGGGACAGACGCTACGAGCAGTACTTC.

This chain joins TRBV4-1 and TRBJ2-1; D is unclear. The CDR3 is 16 residues long. Per germline, CDR1 MGHRA and CDR2 YSYEKL. Trimming removed 0 bases at V and 1 base at J, with 10 bases between. CDR3 nucleotide sequence: TGCGCCAGCAGCCAAGAGCGGCTACTTTCCTACAATGAGCAGTTCTTC. Amino acid sequence: CASSQERLLSYNEQFF.

This clone came up a few times. The chain combines TRBV5-1 with TRBJ2-5; 9 bases fit TRBD2. Germline loops: CDR1 SGHRS, CDR2 YFSETQ. This CDR3 spans 16 amino acids. With 4 bases clipped from V and 4 bases from J, the junction kept 11 bases outside the gene matches. For the CDR3, the DNA is TGCGCCAGCAGCAGGACCCCCGGGACTAGCATAGAGACCCAGTACTTC. Translated, it gives CASSRTPGTSIETQYF.

This clone is a singleton in its sample. This sequence joins TRBV6-5 and TRBJ2-2; 7 bases match TRBD1. Germline assignment: CDR1 MNHEY and CDR2 SVGAGI. Trimming cost V 6 bases and J 1 base; bases outside gene matches: 5. This CDR3 has 15 amino acids. The CDR3 region is CASRGRQGNTGELFF. CDR3 in DNA: TGTGCCAGCAGGGGTCGACAGGGGAACACCGGGGAGCTGTTTTTT.

The chain has TRBV11-2 and TRBJ1-1; possibly TRBD1 for D (5 bases). The CDR3 loop spans 15 amino acids. Looked up from germline, CDR1 is SGHAT and CDR2 is FQNNGV. V was cut by 4 bases and J by 1 base, with 13 bases left in between. The CDR3, as DNA: TGTGCCAGCAGCTCTAAACCAGGGTCGAACACTGAAGCTTTCTTT. It yields the protein CASSSKPGSNTEAFF.

The chain recombines TRBV12-3 or TRBV12-4 with TRBJ2-1; 7 positions agree with TRBD1. Losses at the gene ends were 6 bases for V and 8 bases for J; bases not matched to a gene: 7. This CDR3 spans 13 amino acids. The CDR3 coding sequence is TGTGCCAGCAGCTGGAGACAGGGCGATGAGCAGTTCTTC. It is translated as CASSWRQGDEQFF.

The V and J genes are TRBV6-2 or TRBV6-3 and TRBJ1-3; D remains unclear. The ends were cut back, 4 bases at V and 0 bases at J, with 7 bases in the middle. Germline V gene lookup returns CDR1 MNHEY and CDR2 SVGEGT. The CDR3 is made up of 14 amino acids. CDR3 amino acids: CASSFRPSGNTIYF. In DNA form, the CDR3 reads TGTGCCAGCAGTTTTCGTCCCTCTGGAAACACCATATATTTT.

This chain uses TRBV11-2 with TRBJ1-1; weak D call: TRBD1 (5 bases). The V end lost 3 bases, the J end lost 5 bases, and 13 bases lay between the germline ends. CDR3 length equals 14 residues. CDR1 and CDR2 from the germline V gene are SGHAT and FQNNGV. CDR3 in amino acids: CASSFTGTGTEAFF. CDR3 in DNA: TGTGCCAGCAGCTTCACAGGAACAGGTACTGAAGCTTTCTTT.

This clone was observed a single time. The CDR3 protein is CASSFRRVPLGDTIYF. The CDR3, as DNA: TGTGCCAGCAGCTTTAGGAGGGTCCCTCTGGGGGACACCATATATTTT. The V gene is TRBV5-4, the J gene TRBJ1-3, with D perhaps TRBD1 (5 bases). Germline assignment: CDR1 SGHNT and CDR2 YYREEE (reference sequence). The CDR3 loop spans 16 amino acids. V was pared by 2 bases and J by 8 bases, with 20 bases between. Supplemented by reference TRBV5-4 and TRBJ1-3, the full variable domain reads ETGVTQSPTHLIKTRGQQVTLRCSSQSGHNTVSWYQQALGQGPQFIFQYYREEENGRGNFPPRFSGLQFPNYSSELNVNALELDDSALYLCASSFRRVPLGDTIYFGEGSWLTVV.

This clone was detected a few times. The DNA for the CDR3 is TGTGCCAGCAGTAACGGACGGACAGCCTACAATGAGCAGTTCTTC. This gives the protein CASSNGRTAYNEQFF. The V gene is TRBV6-5, the J gene TRBJ2-1; the D gene is possibly TRBD1 (6 bases). V lost 5 bases and J 2 bases, leaving 13 bases between the germline ends. The CDR3 sequence is 15 residues long. The germline V gene has CDR1 MNHEY and CDR2 SVGAGI.

The V call is TRBV5-4, the J call TRBJ1-2, with D possibly matching TRBD1 (5 bases). The CDR3 contains 13 residues. Trimming took 4 bases from V and 8 from J, leaving 15 bases between them. Germline V gene data show CDR1 as SGHNT and CDR2 as YYREEE (reference sequence). The CDR3 is CASSGTGVRGYTF. The CDR3 bases are TGTGCCAGCAGCGGAACAGGAGTTCGGGGCTACACCTTC.

The genes are TRBV12-3 or TRBV12-4 and TRBJ2-1; perhaps TRBD1 as D (5 bases). V gave up 5 bases and J gave up 4 bases, with 9 bases separating them. CDR3 length: 13 amino acids. The CDR3 DNA is TGTGCCAGCAGTCCTAGACAGTACAATGAGCAGTTCTTC. It specifies CASSPRQYNEQFF.

This chain connects TRBV9 to TRBJ2-1; 13 nucleotides align to TRBD2. The germline gives CDR1 SGDLS, CDR2 YYNGEE. The CDR3 length is 16 residues. Losses at the gene ends were 4 bases for V and 8 bases for J; bases not matched to a gene: 9. The DNA for the CDR3 is TGTGCCAGCAGCCGACGGACTAGCGGGGGTCTCTATGAGCAGTTCTTC. Its translation: CASSRRTSGGLYEQFF.

This clone was picked up a small number of times. J is TRBJ2-2 and V is TRBV9, with D unclear. The V end lost 0 bases, the J end lost 4 bases, and 10 bases lay between the germline ends. The CDR3 is made up of 15 amino acids. The germline V gene encodes CDR1 SGDLS and CDR2 YYNGEE. The CDR3 DNA reads TGTGCCAGCAGCGTAGGTAGGCCGGGCACCGGGGAGCTGTTTTTT. Its protein is CASSVGRPGTGELFF.

The chain recombines TRBV9 with TRBJ2-2; 8 nucleotides match TRBD2. The germline CDR1 and CDR2 sequences are SGDLS and YYNGEE. The V gene end was trimmed by 3 bases and the J gene end by 8 bases; junction bases not matched to a gene: 3. This CDR3 has 13 residues. Here the CDR3 DNA reads TGTGCCAGCAGCGCCGTAGCGGGGGGGGAGCTGTTTTTT. Its protein product is CASSAVAGGELFF.

V usage is TRBV2 and J usage is TRBJ1-1; 8 positions agree with TRBD1. CDR1 is SNHLY and CDR2 is FYNNEI in the germline V gene. The CDR3 runs to 14 residues. Trimming cost V 5 bases and J 5 bases; bases outside gene matches: 7. CDR3 nucleotides: TGTGCCAGCAGTATCCAGGGGGCAGGGACTGAAGCTTTCTTT. This codes for CASSIQGAGTEAFF.

The CDR3 region has the DNA TGTGCCAGCAGCAGGGTCCAGGGGGCCCTTAATGAAAAACTGTTTTTT. This sequence encodes CASSRVQGALNEKLFF. This chain connects TRBV5-6 to TRBJ1-4, with 8 nucleotides matching TRBD1. The V segment lost 4 bases and the J segment 4 bases; nucleotides outside the gene matches: 9. The V gene's germline CDR1 is SGHDT and CDR2 YYEEEE. The CDR3 contains 16 residues. Using reference TRBV5-6 and TRBJ1-4 for the parts outside the CDR3, the full variable domain is DAGVTQSPTHLIKTRGQQVTLRCSPKSGHDTVSWYQQALGQGPQFIFQYYEEEERQRGNFPDRFSGHQFPNYSSELNVNALLLGDSALYLCASSRVQGALNEKLFFGSGTQLSVL.